The present entry profiles one T cell receptor (beta chain) with its context. This entry comes from a study of T cells in Graves' hyperthyroidism and ophthalmopathy. In germline, CDR1 is MNHEY, CDR2 SVGAGI. The CDR3 length is 17 residues. V shed 2 bases, J shed 4 bases, and the junction held 8 bases outside the gene matches. TCR beta CDR3 sequences were amplified from RNA transcripts. With the HTBI primer set, the TCR CDR3 went through a first round of RT-PCR. Each CDR3 protein is one row after TCRdb ran MiXCR on the multiplex PCR reads. The sample yields 500,000 to 650,000 distinct CDR3 sequences, about 14% seen once. Researchers barred patients who had uncontrolled infection, other autoimmune disease, pregnancy or lactation. In making diagnoses, clinical symptoms, serum thyroxine and TRAb, thyroid ultrasound and orbital computed tomography were all used.

The chain is built from TRBV6-5 and TRBJ2-7; 13 positions agree with TRBD2. The source of this sequence is a woman aged 50 to 60 with Graves' ophthalmopathy. Material for sequencing was blood. CDR3 sequence (DNA): TGTGCCAGCAGTTACATTTTACGGACTAGCGGGAGATACGAGCAGTACTTC. Amino acid sequence: CASSYILRTSGRYEQYF.